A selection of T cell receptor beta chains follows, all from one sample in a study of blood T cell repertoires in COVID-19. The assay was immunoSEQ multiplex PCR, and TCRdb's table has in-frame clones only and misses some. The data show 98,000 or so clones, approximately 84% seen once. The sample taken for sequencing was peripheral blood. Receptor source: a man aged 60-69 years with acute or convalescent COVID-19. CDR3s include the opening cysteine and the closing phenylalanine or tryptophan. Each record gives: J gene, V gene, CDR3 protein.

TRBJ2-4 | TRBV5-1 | CASSSGGGGNIQYF
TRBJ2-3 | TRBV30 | CAWSGTLGADTQYF
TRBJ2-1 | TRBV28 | CASSRAGTGNYNEQFF
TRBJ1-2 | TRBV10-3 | CAINDWTGGAGYTF
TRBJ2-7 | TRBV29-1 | CSVEAGSSYEQYF
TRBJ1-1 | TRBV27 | CASRGQGRTEAFF
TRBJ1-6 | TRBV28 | CASSRVGGGGSPLHF
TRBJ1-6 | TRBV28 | CASGVGTGGSYNSPLHF
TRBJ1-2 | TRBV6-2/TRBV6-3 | CASSDGQGSTAGYTF
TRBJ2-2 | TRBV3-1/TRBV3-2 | CASSQARTDPTGELFF
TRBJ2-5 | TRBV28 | CASSSPVGASGQETQYF
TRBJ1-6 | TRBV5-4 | CASSLRQDGDSPLHF
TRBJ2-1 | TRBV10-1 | CASSEDSGRLYNEQFF
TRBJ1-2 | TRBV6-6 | CASSWGSLRQGDGYTF
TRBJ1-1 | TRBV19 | CASSIRGGNTEAFF
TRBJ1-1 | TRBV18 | CASSTLSGGGIEAFF
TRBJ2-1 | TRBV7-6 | CASSLHSGTSGMGAYNEQFF
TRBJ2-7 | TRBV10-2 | CASTTTVGARYEQYF
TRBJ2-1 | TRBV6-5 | CASSPRDSSYNEQFF
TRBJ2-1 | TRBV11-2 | CASSLAGSANEQFF
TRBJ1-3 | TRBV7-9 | CASSLTTVSGNTIYF
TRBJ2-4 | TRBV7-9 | CASSLVPRSKNIQYF
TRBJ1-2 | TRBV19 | CASTDRGSSYGYTF
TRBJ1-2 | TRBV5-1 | CASSLVTLRQGAPTF
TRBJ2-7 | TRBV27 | CASSLQQAYEQYF
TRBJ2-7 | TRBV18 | CASSPRWSAGDMDEQYF
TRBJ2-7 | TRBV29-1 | CSVYSGRSYEQYF
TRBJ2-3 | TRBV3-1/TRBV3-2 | CASSQGFPIGDLTYF
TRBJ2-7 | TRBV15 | CATSRGGLGEQYF
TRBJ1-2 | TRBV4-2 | CASSRDSAGRVGYTF
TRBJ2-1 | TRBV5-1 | CASSNLANHNEQFF
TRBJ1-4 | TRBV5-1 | CASRSTGGEEKLFF
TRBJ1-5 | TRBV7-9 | CASSPATGNQPQHF
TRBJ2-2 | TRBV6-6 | CASSLLTSGAGELFF
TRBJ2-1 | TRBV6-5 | CASRPGGWDYNEQFF
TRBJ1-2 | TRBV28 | CASSLRDRNYGYTF
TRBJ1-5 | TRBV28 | CASSLGRGPQQPQHF
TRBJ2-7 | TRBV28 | CASIDRLGDSYEQYF
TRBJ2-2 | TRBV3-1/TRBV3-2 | CASSRTVTGELFF
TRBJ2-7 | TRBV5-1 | CASSGGDRISYEQYF
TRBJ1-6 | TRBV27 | CASRLGGSSYNSPLHF
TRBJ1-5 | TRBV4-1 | CASSQVSQYSNQPQHF